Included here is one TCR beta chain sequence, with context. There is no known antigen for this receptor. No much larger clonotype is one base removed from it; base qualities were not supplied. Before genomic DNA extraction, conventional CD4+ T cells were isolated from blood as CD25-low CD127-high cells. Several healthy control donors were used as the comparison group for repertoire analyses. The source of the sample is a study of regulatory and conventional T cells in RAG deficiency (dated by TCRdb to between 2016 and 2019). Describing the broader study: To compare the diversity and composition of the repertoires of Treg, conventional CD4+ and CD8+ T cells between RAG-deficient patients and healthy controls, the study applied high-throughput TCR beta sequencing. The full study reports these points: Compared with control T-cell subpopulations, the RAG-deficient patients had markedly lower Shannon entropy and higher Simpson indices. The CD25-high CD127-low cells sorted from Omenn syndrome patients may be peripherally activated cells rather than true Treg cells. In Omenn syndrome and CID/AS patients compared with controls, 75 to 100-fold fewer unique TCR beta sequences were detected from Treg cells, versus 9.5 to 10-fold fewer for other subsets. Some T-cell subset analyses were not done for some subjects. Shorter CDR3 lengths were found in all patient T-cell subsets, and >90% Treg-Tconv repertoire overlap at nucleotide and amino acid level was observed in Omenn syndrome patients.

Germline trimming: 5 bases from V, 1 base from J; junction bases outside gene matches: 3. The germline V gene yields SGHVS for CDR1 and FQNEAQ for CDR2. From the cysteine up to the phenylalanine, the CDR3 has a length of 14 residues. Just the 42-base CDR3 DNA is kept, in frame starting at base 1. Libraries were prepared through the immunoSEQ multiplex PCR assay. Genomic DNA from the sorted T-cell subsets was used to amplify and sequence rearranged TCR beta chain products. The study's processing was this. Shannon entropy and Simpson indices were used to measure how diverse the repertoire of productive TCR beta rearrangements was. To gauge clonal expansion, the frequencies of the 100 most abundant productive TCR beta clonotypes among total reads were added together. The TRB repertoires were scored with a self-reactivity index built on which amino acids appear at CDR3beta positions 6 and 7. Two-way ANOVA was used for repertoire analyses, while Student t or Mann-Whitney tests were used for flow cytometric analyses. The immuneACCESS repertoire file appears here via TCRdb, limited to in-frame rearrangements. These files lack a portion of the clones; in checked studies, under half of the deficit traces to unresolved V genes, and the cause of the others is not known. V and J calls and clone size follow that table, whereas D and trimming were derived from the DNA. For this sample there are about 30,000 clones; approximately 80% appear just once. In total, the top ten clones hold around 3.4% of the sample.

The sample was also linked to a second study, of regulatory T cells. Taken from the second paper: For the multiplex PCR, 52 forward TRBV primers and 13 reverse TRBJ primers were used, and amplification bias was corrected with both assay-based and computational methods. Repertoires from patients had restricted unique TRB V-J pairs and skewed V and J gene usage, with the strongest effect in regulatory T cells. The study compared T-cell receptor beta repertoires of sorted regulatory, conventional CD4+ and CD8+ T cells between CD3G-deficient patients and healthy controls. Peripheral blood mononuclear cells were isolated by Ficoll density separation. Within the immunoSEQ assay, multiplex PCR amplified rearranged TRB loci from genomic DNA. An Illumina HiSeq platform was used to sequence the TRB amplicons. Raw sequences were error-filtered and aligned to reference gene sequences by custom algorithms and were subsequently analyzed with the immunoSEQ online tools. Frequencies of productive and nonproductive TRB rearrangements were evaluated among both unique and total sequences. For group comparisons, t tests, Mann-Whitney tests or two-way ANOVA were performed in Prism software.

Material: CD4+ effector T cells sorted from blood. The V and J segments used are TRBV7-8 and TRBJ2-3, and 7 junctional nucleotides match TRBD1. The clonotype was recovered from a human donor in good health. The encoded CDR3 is CASSIGQGTDTQYF. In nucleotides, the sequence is TGTGCCAGCAGCATTGGACAGGGCACAGATACGCAGTATTTT.